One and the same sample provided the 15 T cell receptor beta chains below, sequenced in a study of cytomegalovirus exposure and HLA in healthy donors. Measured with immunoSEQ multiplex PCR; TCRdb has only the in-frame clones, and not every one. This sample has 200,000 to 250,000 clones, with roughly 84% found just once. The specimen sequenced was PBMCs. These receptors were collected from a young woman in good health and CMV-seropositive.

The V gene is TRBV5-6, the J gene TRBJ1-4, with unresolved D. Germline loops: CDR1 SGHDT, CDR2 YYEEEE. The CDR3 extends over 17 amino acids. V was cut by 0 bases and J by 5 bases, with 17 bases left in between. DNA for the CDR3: TGTGCCAGCAGCTTGGCCAATAACAGCCTCCTAAATGAAAAACTGTTTTTT. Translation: CASSLANNSLLNEKLFF.

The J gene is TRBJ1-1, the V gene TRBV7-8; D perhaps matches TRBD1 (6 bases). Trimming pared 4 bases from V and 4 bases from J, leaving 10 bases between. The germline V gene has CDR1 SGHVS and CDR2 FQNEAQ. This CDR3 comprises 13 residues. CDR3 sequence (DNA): TGTGCCAGCAGCTCGCGGGGGGCCACTGAAGCTTTCTTT. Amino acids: CASSSRGATEAFF.

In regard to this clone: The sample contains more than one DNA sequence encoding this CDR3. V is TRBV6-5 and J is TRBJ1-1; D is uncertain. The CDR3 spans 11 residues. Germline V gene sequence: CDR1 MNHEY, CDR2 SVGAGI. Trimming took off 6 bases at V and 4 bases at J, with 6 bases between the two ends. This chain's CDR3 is CASSRGTEAFF. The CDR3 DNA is TGTGCCAGCAGCCGGGGCACTGAAGCTTTCTTT.

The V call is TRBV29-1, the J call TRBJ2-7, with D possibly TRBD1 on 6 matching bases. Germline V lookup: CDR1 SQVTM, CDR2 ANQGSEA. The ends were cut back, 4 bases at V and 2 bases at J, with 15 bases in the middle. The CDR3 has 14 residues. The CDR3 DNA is TGCAGCGTTGCAGGCCGACAGGCCGCCTACGAGCAGTACTTC. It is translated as CSVAGRQAAYEQYF.

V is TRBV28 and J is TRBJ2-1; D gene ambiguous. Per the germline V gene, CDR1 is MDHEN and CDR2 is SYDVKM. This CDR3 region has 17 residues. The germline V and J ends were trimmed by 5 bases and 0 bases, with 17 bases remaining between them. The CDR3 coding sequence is TGTGCCAGCAGTGCCCGTTTACCGGAGAGCTCCTACAATGAGCAGTTCTTC. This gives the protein CASSARLPESSYNEQFF. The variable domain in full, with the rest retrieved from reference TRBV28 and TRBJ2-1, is DVKVTQSSRYLVKRTGEKVFLECVQDMDHENMFWYRQDPGLGLRLIYFSYDVKMKEKGDIPEGYSVSREKKERFSLILESASTNQTSMYLCASSARLPESSYNEQFFGPGTRLTVL.

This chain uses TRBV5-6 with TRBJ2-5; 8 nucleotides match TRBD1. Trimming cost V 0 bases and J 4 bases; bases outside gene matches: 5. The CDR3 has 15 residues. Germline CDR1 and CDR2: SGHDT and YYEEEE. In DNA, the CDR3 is TGTGCCAGCAGCTTGGGGGACAGGTGGGGAGAGACCCAGTACTTC. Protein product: CASSLGDRWGETQYF.

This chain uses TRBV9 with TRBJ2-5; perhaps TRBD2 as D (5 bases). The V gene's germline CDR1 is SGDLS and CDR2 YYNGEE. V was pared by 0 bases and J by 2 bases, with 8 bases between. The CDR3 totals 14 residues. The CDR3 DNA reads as TGTGCCAGCAGCGTAGGGGGAGCACAAGAGACCCAGTACTTC. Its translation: CASSVGGAQETQYF.

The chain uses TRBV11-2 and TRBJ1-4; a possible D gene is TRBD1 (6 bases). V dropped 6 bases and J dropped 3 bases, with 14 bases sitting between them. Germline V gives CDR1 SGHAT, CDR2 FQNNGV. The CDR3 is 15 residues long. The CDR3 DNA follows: TGTGCCAGCAGAAATGTTCAGGGGTCTAATGAAAAACTGTTTTTT. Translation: CASRNVQGSNEKLFF.

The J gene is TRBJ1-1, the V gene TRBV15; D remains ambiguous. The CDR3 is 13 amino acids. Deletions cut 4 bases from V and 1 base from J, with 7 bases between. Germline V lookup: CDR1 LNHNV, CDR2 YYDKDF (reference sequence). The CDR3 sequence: CATSIQRNTEAFF. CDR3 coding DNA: TGTGCCACCAGCATACAGAGGAACACTGAAGCTTTCTTT.

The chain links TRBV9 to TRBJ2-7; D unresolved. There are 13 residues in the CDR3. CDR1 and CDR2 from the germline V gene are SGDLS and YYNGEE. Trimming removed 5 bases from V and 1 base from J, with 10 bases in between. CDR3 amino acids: CASRGSESYEQYF. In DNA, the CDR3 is TGTGCCAGCAGGGGCTCGGAATCCTACGAGCAGTACTTC.

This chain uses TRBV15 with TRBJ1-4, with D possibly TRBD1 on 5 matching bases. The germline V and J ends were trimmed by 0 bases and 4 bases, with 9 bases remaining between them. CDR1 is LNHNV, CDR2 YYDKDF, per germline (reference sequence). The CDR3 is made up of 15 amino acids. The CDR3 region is CATSREGLNNEKLFF. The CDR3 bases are TGTGCCACCAGCAGAGAGGGACTCAATAATGAAAAACTGTTTTTT.

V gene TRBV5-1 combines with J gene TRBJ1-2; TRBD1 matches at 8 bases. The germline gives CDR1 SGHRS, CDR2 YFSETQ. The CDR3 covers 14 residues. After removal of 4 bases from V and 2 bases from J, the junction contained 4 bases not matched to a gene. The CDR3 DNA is TGCGCCAGCAGCGATACAGGGGGAAACTATGGCTACACCTTC. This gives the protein CASSDTGGNYGYTF. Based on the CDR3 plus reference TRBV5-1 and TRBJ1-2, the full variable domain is KAGVTQTPRYLIKTRGQQVTLSCSPISGHRSVSWYQQTPGQGLQFLFEYFSETQRNKGNFPGRFSGRQFSNSRSEMNVSTLELGDSALYLCASSDTGGNYGYTFGSGTRLTVV.

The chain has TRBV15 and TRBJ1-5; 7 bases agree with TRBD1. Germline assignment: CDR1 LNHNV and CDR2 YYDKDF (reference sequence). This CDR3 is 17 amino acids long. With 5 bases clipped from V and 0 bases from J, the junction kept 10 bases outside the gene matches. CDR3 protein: CATSGDQGDHSNQPQHF. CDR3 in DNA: TGTGCCACCAGCGGGGACCAGGGGGATCATAGCAATCAGCCCCAGCATTTT. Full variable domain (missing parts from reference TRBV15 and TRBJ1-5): DAMVIQNPRYQVTQFGKPVTLSCSQTLNHNVMYWYQQKSSQAPKLLFHYYDKDFNNEADTPDNFQSRRPNTSFCFLDIRSPGLGDTAMYLCATSGDQGDHSNQPQHFGDGTRLSIL.

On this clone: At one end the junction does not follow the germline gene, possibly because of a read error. CDR3 in amino acids: CASSLRMNTEAFF. For the CDR3, the DNA is TGTGCTAGCAGCTTGCGGATGAACACTGAAGCTTTCTTT. The chain links TRBV7-7 to TRBJ1-1; D not resolved. CDR1 is SSHAT, CDR2 FNYEAQ, per germline (reference sequence). The CDR3 covers 13 residues.

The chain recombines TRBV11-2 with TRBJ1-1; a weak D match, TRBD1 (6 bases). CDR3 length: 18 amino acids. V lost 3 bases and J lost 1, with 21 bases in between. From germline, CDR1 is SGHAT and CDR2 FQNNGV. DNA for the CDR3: TGTGCCAGCAGCTTTGTACAGGGAAGGCTTCTGGAGAACACTGAAGCTTTCTTT. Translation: CASSFVQGRLLENTEAFF.